The 7 T cell receptor beta chains below come from one sample, sequenced in a study of CD8+CD57+ T cells in acquired aplastic anemia. Patients who underwent sequencing had shown CD8+CD57+ cell expansion by flow cytometry. Genomic DNA constituted the template upon which TCR beta VDJ and CDR3 profiling was performed. Via MiXCR, TCRdb re-called the reads, giving one row per CDR3 protein. The sample includes approximately 200,000 distinct CDR3 sequences, over 40% seen only once; the top ten take 20%. The sequenced material came from sorted CD4+, CD8+, or CD8+CD57+ T cells (not recorded which) from PBMCs. All receptors come from a human donor with aplastic anemia.

This clonotype was observed many times. The CDR3 DNA is TGTGCCAGCAGCTTGGCCAGGGGCGGGGCGGCCCAAGAGACCCAGTACTTC. Encoded protein: CASSLARGGAAQETQYF. This chain uses TRBV5-4 with TRBJ2-5; D could derive from TRBD1 or TRBD2 (6 bases each). This CDR3 region has 17 residues. V shed 0 bases and J shed 1 base, with 16 bases lying between them. Per germline, CDR1 SGHNT and CDR2 YYREEE (reference sequence).

In this sample, this clonotype turned up many times. The V call is TRBV7-9, the J call TRBJ2-1; D not certain. The germline V and J ends were trimmed by 5 bases and 3 bases, with 8 bases remaining between them. The CDR3 is 13 amino acids. Germline V gives CDR1 SEHNR, CDR2 FQNEAQ (reference sequence). In DNA form, the CDR3 reads TGTGCCAGCAGCCAGGACGGCTACAATGAGCAGTTCTTC. Protein product: CASSQDGYNEQFF.

J is TRBJ2-1 and V is TRBV12-3 or TRBV12-4; D is tentatively TRBD1 or TRBD2 (5 bases each). V gave up 2 bases and J gave up 9 bases, with 8 bases separating them. The length of the CDR3 is 12 residues. CDR3 in DNA: TGTGCCAGCAGTTTACTGGGGGTTGAGCAGTTCTTC. As protein: CASSLLGVEQFF.

This clonotype was detected many times. J is TRBJ1-2 and V is TRBV20-1; D call uncertain. The V gene lost 1 base and the J gene lost 2 bases, with 14 bases spanning the gap. Per germline, CDR1 DFQATT and CDR2 SNEGSKA (reference sequence). The CDR3 runs to 15 residues. The CDR3 coding sequence is TGCAGTGCTAGAGTGCGTTATATGGAAAACTATGGCTACACCTTC. This sequence encodes CSARVRYMENYGYTF.

The V gene is TRBV7-6, the J gene TRBJ2-7; D may match TRBD1 or TRBD2 (5 bases each). This CDR3 is built from 16 residues. Trimming removed 5 bases from V and 9 bases from J, with 26 bases in between. Germline V gives CDR1 SGHVS, CDR2 FNYEAQ. The CDR3 loop is CASSPEAESGQVGQYF. The CDR3 region has the DNA TGTGCCAGCAGCCCCGAGGCGGAGTCGGGGCAAGTAGGGCAGTACTTC.

The chain has TRBV2 and TRBJ2-5; D remains ambiguous. CDR3 size: 15 residues. The V and J ends lost 1 base and 1 base respectively, with 10 bases between them. The germline gives CDR1 SNHLY, CDR2 FYNNEI. CDR3: CASSEGIGFQETQYF. The CDR3 DNA is TGTGCCAGCAGTGAAGGTATAGGGTTCCAAGAGACCCAGTACTTC.

This clonotype was counted ten times or more. The CDR3 DNA is TGTGCCAGCAGCAACGGACAGGGAAAGAGCTATGGCTACACCTTC. Translation: CASSNGQGKSYGYTF. V is TRBV7-8 and J is TRBJ1-2, with 8 bases fitting TRBD1. Germline CDR1 and CDR2: SGHVS and FQNEAQ. The V segment lost 5 bases and the J segment 4 bases; nucleotides outside the gene matches: 9. The CDR3 contains 15 residues.